The 5 T cell receptor beta chains listed next were all sequenced from one sample in a study of T cells after posttransplantation cyclophosphamide. The repertoire was sequenced with immunoSEQ multiplex PCR; TCRdb's copy has only in-frame clones and lacks some. The sample lists about 66,000 clones; 85% to 95% were seen once. Sequencing was done on a sample of PBMCs. The receptors shown here come from a woman in her 30s in good health and a related stem cell transplant donor.

The chain links TRBV5-1 to TRBJ2-3, with D hard to call. Trimming removed 0 bases at V and 6 bases at J, with 5 bases between. Germline CDR1 is SGHRS and CDR2 is YFSETQ. This CDR3 spans 12 amino acids. For the CDR3, the DNA is TGCGCCAGCAGCTTGGCGTGGGATACGCAGTATTTT. Translation: CASSLAWDTQYF.

The V gene is TRBV9, the J gene TRBJ2-7, with D tentatively TRBD1 (6 bases). V gave up 3 bases and J gave up 2 bases, with 12 bases separating them. This CDR3 comprises 14 residues. Germline CDR1 is SGDLS and CDR2 is YYNGEE. CDR3: CASSAGDVAYEQYF. As DNA, the CDR3 is TGTGCCAGCAGCGCAGGGGACGTGGCCTACGAGCAGTACTTC.

The rearrangement links TRBV5-1 to TRBJ1-2, with a tentative D call TRBD1 (5 bases). Trimming left V 0 bases short and J 6 bases short, with 15 bases between. The V gene's germline CDR1 is SGHRS and CDR2 YFSETQ. The CDR3 sequence is 15 residues long. The CDR3 spells CASSLGQGIEDGYTF. CDR3 nucleotides: TGCGCCAGCAGCTTGGGGCAGGGTATCGAGGATGGCTACACCTTC.

The chain joins TRBV5-1 to TRBJ1-4, with 9 bases aligning to TRBD1. Losses at the gene ends were 4 bases for V and 5 bases for J; bases not matched to a gene: 3. From germline, CDR1 is SGHRS and CDR2 YFSETQ. The CDR3 contains 14 residues. CDR3 bases: TGCGCCAGCAGCAGGACAGGGGAAAATGAAAAACTGTTTTTT. It codes for CASSRTGENEKLFF.

V usage is TRBV27 and J usage is TRBJ2-7; 8 positions match TRBD1. The V gene's germline CDR1 is MNHEY and CDR2 SMNVEV (reference sequence). This CDR3 contains 15 residues. The trim removed 5 bases at V and 4 bases at J, leaving 10 bases unmatched. In nucleotides, the CDR3 is TGTGCCAGCAGTCCGAGGACAGGGCGCTCGTACGAGCAGTACTTC. The encoded protein is CASSPRTGRSYEQYF.